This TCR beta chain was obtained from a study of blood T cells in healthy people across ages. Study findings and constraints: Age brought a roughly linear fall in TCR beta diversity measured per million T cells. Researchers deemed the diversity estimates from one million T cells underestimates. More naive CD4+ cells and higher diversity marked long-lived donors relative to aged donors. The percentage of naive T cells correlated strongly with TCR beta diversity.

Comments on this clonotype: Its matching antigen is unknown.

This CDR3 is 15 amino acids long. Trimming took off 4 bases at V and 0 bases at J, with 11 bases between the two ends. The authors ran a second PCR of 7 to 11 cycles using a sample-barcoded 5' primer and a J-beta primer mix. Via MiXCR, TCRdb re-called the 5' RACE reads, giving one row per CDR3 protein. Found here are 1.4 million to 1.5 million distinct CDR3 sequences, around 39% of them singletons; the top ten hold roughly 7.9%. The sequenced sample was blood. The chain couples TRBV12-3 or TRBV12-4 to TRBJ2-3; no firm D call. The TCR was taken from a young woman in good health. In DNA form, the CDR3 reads TGTGCCAGCAGTTCATACGAATCTAGCACAGATACGCAGTATTTT. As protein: CASSSYESSTDTQYF.